These 6 T cell receptor beta chains originate from one sample sequenced in a study of monozygotic twins with inflammatory bowel disease. Reanalyzing the 5' RACE reads, TCRdb keeps one entry per CDR3 protein, without DNA. The sample is made up of 150,000 or so distinct CDR3 sequences, and the top ten hold approximately 7% of it. The sample consisted of blood. The receptors originated from a human donor with ulcerative colitis or Crohn's disease, or a healthy co-twin of an affected twin (not recorded which).

Here the CDR3 reads CASSTQGPGELFF. The V gene is TRBV6-2 or TRBV6-3, the J gene TRBJ2-2; the D gene TCRdb calls, TRBD1, cannot be checked with no DNA. This CDR3 contains 13 residues. The germline V gene has CDR1 MNHEY and CDR2 SVGEGT.

The V and J genes are TRBV10-3 and TRBJ1-6. Germline values: CDR1 ENHRY, CDR2 SYGVKD. This CDR3 comprises 18 residues. The CDR3 sequence: CAISESNGRLSYNSPLHF.

V is TRBV10-3 and J is TRBJ1-2; the TCRdb D gene call, TRBD1, has no DNA to confirm it. The CDR3 covers 12 residues. In germline, CDR1 is ENHRY, CDR2 SYGVKD. Here the CDR3 reads CASDGGGYGYTF.

The V gene is TRBV11-2, the J gene TRBJ2-1; TCRdb selects TRBD2, and the lack of DNA leaves this call unchecked. Looked up from germline, CDR1 is SGHAT and CDR2 is FQNNGV. The length of the CDR3 is 18 residues. CDR3 residues: CASSLGLAGGLVYNEQFF.

The CDR3 reads CSASHGPAYNEQFF. This rearrangement joins TRBV20-1 to TRBJ2-1. Germline values: CDR1 DFQATT, CDR2 SNEGSKA (reference sequence). The CDR3 totals 14 residues.

V gene TRBV6-5 combines with J gene TRBJ1-5; without DNA, the TCRdb call of TRBD1 cannot be checked. Germline CDR1 is MNHEY and CDR2 is SVGAGI. The CDR3 consists of 13 residues. The chain's CDR3 is CASSPYRNQPQHF.